This T cell receptor beta chain comes out of a study of response to subunit inactivated influenza vaccine. Study results and limitations: Few additional T cells are recruited per seasonal influenza vaccination, authors suggested.

One entry per CDR3 protein, called by TCRdb with MiXCR from the RT-PCR reads. The table shows 750,000 to 850,000 distinct CDR3 sequences, with about 18% occurring only once. Notes on this clonotype: Its antigen is undetermined.

J was trimmed by 5 bases and V by 6 bases; bases with no gene match: 8. The V gene's germline CDR1 is SGHTA and CDR2 FQGNSA. The CDR3 extends over 15 amino acids. Specimen: PBMCs from blood, collected around 5 days after vaccination. This chain connects TRBV7-2 to TRBJ2-5; 11 nucleotides line up with TRBD1. This receptor was obtained from a man aged 50-59 years who received an inactivated influenza vaccine. CDR3 DNA: TGTGCCAGCAGGGAAGGACAGGGGGCTTTTGAGACCCAGTACTTC. This translates into CASREGQGAFETQYF.